This TCR beta chain originates from a study of beta chain features in type 1 diabetes. Study results and caveats: TCRB CDR3s were moderately but significantly shorter in Type 1 diabetes patients in all four CD4+ subsets.

This clone came up a few times. Its specificity is not known. The germline CDR1 and CDR2 sequences are SNHLY and FYNNEI. The V gene lost 6 bases and the J gene lost 3 bases, with 17 bases spanning the gap. This CDR3 comprises 15 residues. Expressed TCRB transcripts were sequenced after all isolated RNA was converted to cDNA. Sequencing used immunoSEQ multiplex PCR; TCRdb keeps in-frame clones, though not all of them. The sample lists around 250,000 clones; around 24% were seen once. The V call is TRBV2, the J call TRBJ1-1; the D gene is possibly TRBD1 (5 bases). This receptor was taken from a young woman with type 1 diabetes. Sequencing was performed on naive CD4+ T cells from blood. CDR3 nucleotide sequence: TGTGCCAGCAGGGCCCGACAGAGTTTCGACACTGAAGCTTTCTTT. It encodes CASRARQSFDTEAFF.